Each of the 17 T cell receptor beta chains below was sequenced from the same sample in a study of molecular identifiers for immune sequencing clone quantification. From the PCR reads, TCRdb called clonotypes with MiXCR, one entry per CDR3 protein. Here the sample spans about 510,000 distinct CDR3 sequences, about 22% being singletons. The sequenced material came from naive CD8+ T cells from blood, with Jurkat cell RNA spiked in. Subset of the sample: FACS-sorted CD8+CD4-CCR7+CD45RA+ naive T cells. The receptors stem from a human donor in good health. Some libraries in this study had Jurkat cell RNA spiked in.

This clonotype was found many times. The genes are TRBV4-3 and TRBJ2-7; D is possibly TRBD1 (6 bases). The CDR3 sequence is 13 residues long. Per the germline V gene, CDR1 is LGHNA and CDR2 is YSLEER. V dropped 4 bases and J dropped 3 bases, with 10 bases sitting between them. The CDR3 sequence is CASSPSRGYEQYF. DNA of the CDR3: TGCGCCAGCAGCCCGAGCAGGGGCTACGAGCAGTACTTC.

With regard to this clonotype: It may be a read error: a sequence one base away is much more abundant. The J gene is TRBJ2-5, the V gene TRBV9, with 7 bases matching TRBD1. Germline values: CDR1 SGDLS, CDR2 YYNGEE. J lost 4 bases, V lost 3 bases, and 12 bases had no gene match. CDR3 length: 16 residues. For the CDR3, the DNA is TGTGCCAGCAGCGCAGCAAGGACAGGAGAGGTAGAGACCCAGTACTTC. This sequence encodes CASSAARTGEVETQYF.

This chain joins TRBV20-1 and TRBJ1-2, with D perhaps TRBD1 (6 bases). Germline V gene lookup returns CDR1 DFQATT and CDR2 SNEGSKA (reference sequence). The CDR3 runs to 17 residues. V lost 0 bases, J lost 6 bases, and 23 bases lay in between. The CDR3 region has the DNA TGCAGTGCTAGAGATTTCCTGGGGGCGATTAGAAGTCATGGCTACACCTTC. It codes for CSARDFLGAIRSHGYTF.

In the case of this clonotype: One base away lies a much larger clone, so this may be a sequencing read error. V and J are TRBV7-9 and TRBJ1-1, with no clear D. From germline, CDR1 is SEHNR and CDR2 FQNEAQ (reference sequence). The CDR3 contains 10 residues. The CDR3 is CASSPLRALF. The CDR3 DNA follows: TGTGCCAGCAGCCCACTCCGAGCTCTCTTT.

This clonotype was recorded many times. The gene calls are TRBV6-1 and TRBJ1-1; 8 bases are a match to TRBD1. V shed 6 bases and J 5 bases; nucleotides not matched to a gene: 5. The germline V gene has CDR1 MNHNS and CDR2 SASEGT. This CDR3 is 13 amino acids long. CDR3 region: CASSWDRTTEAFF. For the CDR3, the DNA is TGTGCCAGCAGCTGGGACAGGACGACTGAAGCTTTCTTT.

This clonotype showed up many times. CDR3 bases: TGTGCCATGGGGGGAAGGTCGGGGGAGCAGTACTTC. This sequence encodes CAMGGRSGEQYF. The V gene is TRBV28, the J gene TRBJ2-7; a weak D match, TRBD2 (6 bases). Germline CDR1 is MDHEN and CDR2 is SYDVKM. The CDR3 loop spans 12 amino acids. V lost 10 bases and J 7 bases, leaving 17 bases between the germline ends.

This clonotype occurred many times. V usage is TRBV10-3 and J usage is TRBJ1-5, with D possibly TRBD1 on 5 matching bases. This CDR3 has 14 amino acids. Germline CDR1 and CDR2: ENHRY and SYGVKD. Trimming shortened V by 8 bases and J by 0 bases, and 11 bases separated the two germline ends. The CDR3 coding sequence is TGTGCCATCGGGGGGGAGTATAGCAATCAGCCCCAGCATTTT. Residues: CAIGGEYSNQPQHF.

This clonotype showed up many times. At one of its ends the junction is not consistent with the germline gene, which may arise from a read error. The chain links TRBV20-1 to TRBJ2-7, with 10 bases identical to TRBD1. This CDR3 is 18 amino acids long. The germline V gene has CDR1 DFQATT and CDR2 SNEGSKA (reference sequence). The CDR3: CSASSPGQGTLLSSEQYF. The CDR3 region has the DNA TGCAGTGCTAGCTCGCCGGGACAGGGGACCCTGCTATCCTCCGAGCAGTACTTC.

At least ten counts were recorded for this clonotype. Here the CDR3 DNA reads TGCAGCGTTGTGGGTCGGGAGAACACCGGGGAGCTGTTTTTT. This codes for CSVVGRENTGELFF. V and J are TRBV29-1 and TRBJ2-2, with D possibly TRBD2 on 5 matching bases. The CDR3 length is 14 residues. Trimming left V 4 bases short and J 1 base short, with 10 bases between. Germline CDR1 SQVTM, CDR2 ANQGSEA.

This clonotype was counted at least ten times. The chain carries TRBV24-1 and TRBJ2-2; 7 bases fit TRBD1. Trimming took 9 bases from V and 0 from J; bases not matched to a gene: 0. Germline CDR1 is KGHDR and CDR2 is SFDVKD. This CDR3 region has 13 residues. This chain's CDR3 is CATGTANTGELFF. The CDR3 DNA sequence: TGTGCCACCGGGACAGCGAACACCGGGGAGCTGTTTTTT.

This clonotype was seen only once. This chain connects TRBV5-1 to TRBJ2-2, with D tentatively TRBD2 (5 bases). The CDR3 is 17 residues long. Trimming stripped 4 bases from V and 4 bases from J, with 20 bases between. Germline assignment: CDR1 SGHRS and CDR2 YFSETQ. Here the CDR3 DNA reads TGCGCCAGCAGCACGACAAACGGGGAAACTGGCACCGGGGAGCTGTTTTTT. The encoded protein is CASSTTNGETGTGELFF.

This clonotype was picked up many times. The chain carries TRBV12-3 or TRBV12-4 and TRBJ2-3; D call uncertain. This CDR3 is built from 14 residues. The V end lost 1 base, the J end lost 2 bases, and 7 bases lay between the germline ends. The CDR3 spells CASSLGQHTDTQYF. CDR3 nucleotides: TGTGCCAGCAGTTTAGGGCAGCACACAGATACGCAGTATTTT.

The rearrangement uses TRBV30 and TRBJ1-1, with D maybe TRBD1 (5 bases). The length of the CDR3 is 11 residues. From germline, CDR1 is GTSNPN and CDR2 SVGIG (reference sequence). Trimming removed 5 bases from V and 3 bases from J, with 7 bases in between. The CDR3 region is CAWGGDTEAFF. The CDR3 DNA reads TGTGCCTGGGGGGGTGACACTGAAGCTTTCTTT.

This clonotype was found many times. The chain employs TRBV30 and TRBJ2-2; no definite D call. Per germline, CDR1 GTSNPN and CDR2 SVGIG (reference sequence). The CDR3 loop spans 12 amino acids. V was shortened by 3 bases and J by 6 bases, with 8 bases between the two germline ends. This CDR3 reads CAWRPEPGELFF. The CDR3 DNA reads as TGTGCCTGGAGGCCAGAGCCCGGGGAGCTGTTTTTT.

The chain employs TRBV7-9 and TRBJ2-7; the match to TRBD1 covers 8 bases. Germline values: CDR1 SEHNR, CDR2 FQNEAQ (reference sequence). Trimming removed 5 bases from V and 4 bases from J; junction bases left unmatched: 13. This CDR3 has 16 amino acids. CDR3 sequence: CASSTLSRTGTYEQYF. DNA for the CDR3: TGTGCCAGCAGCACACTTTCCAGGACAGGGACGTACGAGCAGTACTTC.

This clonotype was detected only a few times. The chain carries TRBV19 and TRBJ2-7; tentatively, D is TRBD1 (6 bases). CDR3 length equals 13 residues. V lost 8 bases and J lost 3, with 14 bases in between. Per the germline V gene, CDR1 is LNHDA and CDR2 is SQIVND (reference sequence). This chain's CDR3 is CASGTGSGYEQYF. The CDR3, as DNA: TGTGCCAGTGGAACAGGGAGCGGCTACGAGCAGTACTTC. Based on the CDR3 plus reference TRBV19 and TRBJ2-7, the full variable domain is DGGITQSPKYLFRKEGQNVTLSCEQNLNHDAMYWYRQDPGQGLRLIYYSQIVNDFQKGDIAEGYSVSREKKESFPLTVTSAQKNPTAFYLCASGTGSGYEQYFGPGTRLTVT.

The gene calls are TRBV29-1 and TRBJ2-1; 15 bases are shared with TRBD2. Germline CDR1 is SQVTM and CDR2 is ANQGSEA. Trimming at V came to 1 base and at J to 0 bases, leaving 1 base not matched to a gene. The CDR3 contains 17 residues. The CDR3 DNA is TGCAGCGTTGAAGGGACTAGCGGGGGGGCCTCCTACAATGAGCAGTTCTTC. Its protein is CSVEGTSGGASYNEQFF.